This T cell receptor beta chain was sequenced in a study of blood T cell repertoires in COVID-19. Study at large: Samples of COVID-19 (acute and convalescent) were obtained from the United States, Italy and Spain. In each case, the material was cDNA or gDNA derived from T cells, B-cell-depleted T cells, or PBMCs.

Original analysis: It was from reference gene primer amplification that nucleated cell counts were estimated. The assay was immunoSEQ multiplex PCR, and TCRdb's table has in-frame clones only and misses some. From that table come the V and J calls and clone size; the DNA was used to work out D and trimming. The sample lists around 95,000 clones, about nine tenths occurring once. The germline gives CDR1 SGHRS, CDR2 YFSETQ. The CDR3 loop spans 15 amino acids. V lost 1 base and J lost 4; bases outside the gene matches: 7. This chain joins TRBV5-1 and TRBJ1-2; 7 bases match TRBD1. Sequenced sample: peripheral blood. The TCR sequence derives from a man aged 45-65 years with acute or convalescent COVID-19. The CDR3 DNA reads TGCGCCAGCAGCTTGACGACAGGGTTCAGCTATGGCTACACCTTC. As protein: CASSLTTGFSYGYTF.